This T cell receptor beta chain was sequenced during a study of blood T cell repertoires in COVID-19. Overall study context: COVID-19 samples from acute and convalescent phases originated in the United States, Italy and Spain. Sample material is recorded as cDNA or gDNA derived from T cells, B-cell-depleted T cells, or PBMCs.

One Seattle source followed patients from active infection through their disease course. This clone was seen a few times. The V and J ends lost 0 bases and 3 bases respectively, with 7 bases between them. Germline V gene data show CDR1 as SGDLS and CDR2 as YYNGEE. CDR3 size: 14 residues. TCRdb's table, derived via immunoSEQ multiplex PCR, lists solely in-frame clones and lacks some. This sample has under 85,000 clones, with more than 80% found just once. The sequencing sample was made of peripheral blood. The chain employs TRBV9 and TRBJ1-3, with unresolved D. The receptor was isolated from a man between 50 and 59 years old with COVID-19, enrolled during active disease. CDR3 sequence: CASSVAPVGNTIYF. CDR3 bases: TGTGCCAGCAGCGTAGCTCCAGTTGGAAACACCATATATTTT.